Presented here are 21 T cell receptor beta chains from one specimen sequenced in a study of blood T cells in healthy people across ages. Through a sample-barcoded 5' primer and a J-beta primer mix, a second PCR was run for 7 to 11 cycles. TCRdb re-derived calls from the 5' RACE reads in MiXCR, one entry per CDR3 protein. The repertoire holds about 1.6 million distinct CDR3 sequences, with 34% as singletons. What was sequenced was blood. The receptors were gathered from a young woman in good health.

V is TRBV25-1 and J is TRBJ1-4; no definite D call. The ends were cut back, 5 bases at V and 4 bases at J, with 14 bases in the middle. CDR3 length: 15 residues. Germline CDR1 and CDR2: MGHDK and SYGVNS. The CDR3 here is CASSLWTADNEKLFF. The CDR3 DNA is TGTGCCAGCAGTCTTTGGACGGCAGATAATGAAAAACTGTTTTTT.

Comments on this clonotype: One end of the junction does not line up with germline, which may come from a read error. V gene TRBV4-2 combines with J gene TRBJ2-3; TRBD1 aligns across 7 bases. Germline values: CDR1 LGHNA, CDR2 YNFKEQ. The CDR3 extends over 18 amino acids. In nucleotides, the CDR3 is TGTGCCAGCAGCCAAGTGGGGACAGTGAGAGCTAGCATAGATACGCAGTATTTT. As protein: CASSQVGTVRASIDTQYF.

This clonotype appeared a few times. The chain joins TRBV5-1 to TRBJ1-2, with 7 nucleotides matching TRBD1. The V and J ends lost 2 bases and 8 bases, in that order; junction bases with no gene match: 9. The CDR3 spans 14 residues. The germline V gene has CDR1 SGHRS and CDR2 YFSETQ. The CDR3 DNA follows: TGCGCCAGCAGCTTCCGACAGGGCTCGGGAGGCTACACCTTC. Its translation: CASSFRQGSGGYTF.

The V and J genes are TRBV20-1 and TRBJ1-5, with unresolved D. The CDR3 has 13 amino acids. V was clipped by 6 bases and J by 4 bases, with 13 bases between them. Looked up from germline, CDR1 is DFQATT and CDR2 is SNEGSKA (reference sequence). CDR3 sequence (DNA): TGCAGTGCCCCCAGAAGCAGGAATCAGCCCCAGCATTTT. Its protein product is CSAPRSRNQPQHF.

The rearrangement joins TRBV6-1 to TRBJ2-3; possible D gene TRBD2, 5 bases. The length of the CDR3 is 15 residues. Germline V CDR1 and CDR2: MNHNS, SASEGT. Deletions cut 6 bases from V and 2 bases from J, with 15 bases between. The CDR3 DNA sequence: TGTGCCAGCAGCGTGAGTAGCCGGGACACAGATACGCAGTATTTT. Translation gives CASSVSSRDTDTQYF.

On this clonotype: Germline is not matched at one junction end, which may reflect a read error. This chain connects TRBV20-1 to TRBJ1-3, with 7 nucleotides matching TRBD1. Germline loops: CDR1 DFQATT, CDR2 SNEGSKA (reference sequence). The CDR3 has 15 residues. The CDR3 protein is CSAREGTEIGNAIYF. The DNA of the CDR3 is TGCAGTGCTAGAGAAGGGACAGAGATCGGAAACGCCATATATTTT.

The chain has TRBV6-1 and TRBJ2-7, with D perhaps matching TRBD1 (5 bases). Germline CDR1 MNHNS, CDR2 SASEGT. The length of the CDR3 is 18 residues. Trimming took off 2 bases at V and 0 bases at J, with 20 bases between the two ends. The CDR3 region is CASSEILSGTGVSYEQYF. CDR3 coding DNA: TGTGCCAGCAGTGAAATCCTCTCGGGCACAGGAGTCTCCTACGAGCAGTACTTC.

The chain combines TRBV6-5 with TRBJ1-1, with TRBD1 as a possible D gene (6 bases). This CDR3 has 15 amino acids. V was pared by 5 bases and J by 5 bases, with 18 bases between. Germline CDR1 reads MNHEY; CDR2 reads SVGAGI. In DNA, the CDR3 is TGTGCCAGCAGTCACTATGGGGGGGCAAGGACTGAAGCTTTCTTT. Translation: CASSHYGGARTEAFF.

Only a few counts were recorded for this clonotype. CDR3 nucleotides: TGTGCCAGCAGCCCCGGACCAGCGGGGGGTTTCTCCTACAATGAGCAGTTCTTC. Translation: CASSPGPAGGFSYNEQFF. The V call is TRBV7-2, the J call TRBJ2-1; 9 bases line up with TRBD2. The length of the CDR3 is 18 residues. From germline, CDR1 is SGHTA and CDR2 FQGNSA. Trimming at V came to 5 bases and at J to 0 bases, leaving 11 bases not matched to a gene.

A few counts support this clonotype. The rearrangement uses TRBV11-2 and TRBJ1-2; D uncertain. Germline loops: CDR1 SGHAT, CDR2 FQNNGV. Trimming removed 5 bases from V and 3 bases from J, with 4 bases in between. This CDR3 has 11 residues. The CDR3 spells CASSPHYGYTF. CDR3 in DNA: TGTGCCAGCAGCCCTCACTATGGCTACACCTTC.

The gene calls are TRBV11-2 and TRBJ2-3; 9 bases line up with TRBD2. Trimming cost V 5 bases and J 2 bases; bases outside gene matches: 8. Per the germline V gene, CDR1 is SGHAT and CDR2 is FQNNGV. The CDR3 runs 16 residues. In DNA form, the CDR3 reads TGTGCCAGCAGCCAACCCGGGACTAGCTACACAGATACGCAGTATTTT. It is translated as CASSQPGTSYTDTQYF. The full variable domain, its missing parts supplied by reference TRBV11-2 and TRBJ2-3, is EAGVAQSPRYKIIEKRQSVAFWCNPISGHATLYWYQQILGQGPKLLIQFQNNGVVDDSQLPKDRFSAERLKGVDSTLKIQPAKLEDSAVYLCASSQPGTSYTDTQYFGPGTRLTVL.

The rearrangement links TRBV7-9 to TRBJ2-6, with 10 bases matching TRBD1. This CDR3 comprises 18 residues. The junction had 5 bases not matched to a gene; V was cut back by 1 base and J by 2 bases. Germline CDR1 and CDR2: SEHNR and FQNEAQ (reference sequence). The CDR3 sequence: CASSLGDRGPTGANVLTF. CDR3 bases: TGTGCCAGCAGCTTAGGGGACAGGGGACCCACTGGGGCCAACGTCCTGACTTTC. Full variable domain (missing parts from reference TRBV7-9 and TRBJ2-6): DTGVSQNPRHKITKRGQNVTFRCDPISEHNRLYWYRQTLGQGPEFLTYFQNEAQLEKSRLLSDRFSAERPKGSFSTLEIQRTEQGDSAMYLCASSLGDRGPTGANVLTFGAGSRLTVL.

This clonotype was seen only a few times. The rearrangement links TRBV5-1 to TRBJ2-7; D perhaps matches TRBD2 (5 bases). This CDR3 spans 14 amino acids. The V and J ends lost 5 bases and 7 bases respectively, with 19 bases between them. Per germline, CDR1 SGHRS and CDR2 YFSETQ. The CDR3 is CASRQTPGYNEQYF. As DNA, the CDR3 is TGCGCCAGCAGACAGACCCCGGGGTACAATGAGCAGTACTTC.

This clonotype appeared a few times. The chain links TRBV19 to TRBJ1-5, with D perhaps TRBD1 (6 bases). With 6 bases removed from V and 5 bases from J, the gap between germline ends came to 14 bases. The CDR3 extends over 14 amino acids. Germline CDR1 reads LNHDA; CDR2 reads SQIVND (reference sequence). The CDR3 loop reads CASSQTGKHQPQHF. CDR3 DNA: TGTGCCAGTAGCCAAACAGGGAAACATCAGCCCCAGCATTTT.

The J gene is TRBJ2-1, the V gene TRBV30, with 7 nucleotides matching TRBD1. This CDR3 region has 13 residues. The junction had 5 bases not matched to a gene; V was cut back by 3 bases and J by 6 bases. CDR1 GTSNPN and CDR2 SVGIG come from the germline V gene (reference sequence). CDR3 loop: CAWRKTGSNEQFF. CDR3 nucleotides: TGTGCCTGGAGAAAGACAGGGTCCAATGAGCAGTTCTTC.

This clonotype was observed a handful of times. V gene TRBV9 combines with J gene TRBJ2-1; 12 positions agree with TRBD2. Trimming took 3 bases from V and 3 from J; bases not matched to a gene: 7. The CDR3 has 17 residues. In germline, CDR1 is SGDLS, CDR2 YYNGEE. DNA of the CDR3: TGTGCCAGCAGCGGCGGTACTAGCGGGAGGAACTACAATGAGCAGTTCTTC. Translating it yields CASSGGTSGRNYNEQFF.

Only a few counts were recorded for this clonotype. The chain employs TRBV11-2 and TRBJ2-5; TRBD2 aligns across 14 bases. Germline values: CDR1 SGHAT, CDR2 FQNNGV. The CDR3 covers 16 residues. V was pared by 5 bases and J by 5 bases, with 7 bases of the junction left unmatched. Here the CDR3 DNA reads TGTGCCAGCAGCCCGACTAGCGGGGGGGATTGGGAGACCCAGTACTTC. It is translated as CASSPTSGGDWETQYF.

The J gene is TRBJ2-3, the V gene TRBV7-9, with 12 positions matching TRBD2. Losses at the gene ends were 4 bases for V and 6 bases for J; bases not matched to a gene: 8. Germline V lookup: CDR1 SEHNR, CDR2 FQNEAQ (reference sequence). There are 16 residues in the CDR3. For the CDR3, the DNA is TGTGCCAGCAGCTCGATACTAGCGGGAGGATGGGATACGCAGTATTTT. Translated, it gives CASSSILAGGWDTQYF.

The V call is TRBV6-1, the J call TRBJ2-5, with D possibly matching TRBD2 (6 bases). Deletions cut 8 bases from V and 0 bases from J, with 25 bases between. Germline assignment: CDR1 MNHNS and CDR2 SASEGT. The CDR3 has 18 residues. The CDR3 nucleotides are TGTGCCAGCTCTACCGCCCGGAGGGCAGGGCAAAACCAAGAGACCCAGTACTTC. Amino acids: CASSTARRAGQNQETQYF.

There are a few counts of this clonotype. Here the CDR3 reads CASNLAGTETQYF. CDR3 nucleotides: TGTGCCAGCAATCTAGCGGGAACTGAGACCCAGTACTTC. V is TRBV2 and J is TRBJ2-7; 9 nucleotides match TRBD2. The closer fit of TRBJ2-5 to the DNA end suggests the J call may be wrong. The length of the CDR3 is 13 residues. Germline CDR1 SNHLY, CDR2 FYNNEI.

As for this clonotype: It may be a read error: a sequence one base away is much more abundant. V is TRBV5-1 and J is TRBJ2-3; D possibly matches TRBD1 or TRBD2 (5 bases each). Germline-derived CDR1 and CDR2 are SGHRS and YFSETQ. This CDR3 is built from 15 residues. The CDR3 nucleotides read TGCGCCAGCAGCTCCTCGTGGGGGTGGGAAGATGCGCAGTATTTT. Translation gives CASSSSWGWEDAQYF. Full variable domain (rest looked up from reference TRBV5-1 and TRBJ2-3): KAGVTQTPRYLIKTRGQQVTLSCSPISGHRSVSWYQQTPGQGLQFLFEYFSETQRNKGNFPGRFSGRQFSNSRSEMNVSTLELGDSALYLCASSSSWGWEDAQYFGPGTRLTVL.